The source of this T cell receptor beta chain is a study of beta chain features in type 1 diabetes. This clone was seen more than once but under ten times. The antigen is not known. V lost 5 bases to trimming and J lost 5 bases, with 15 bases between them. This CDR3 region has 15 residues. CDR1 is SGHTA and CDR2 is FQGNSA in the germline V gene. CD45RO/CCR7/CD25/CD127/CD95/CD27 sorting isolated CD4+ naive, central memory, regulatory and stem cell-like memory cells. Expressed TCRB transcripts were sequenced because the isolated RNA had all been reverse transcribed beforehand. The protocol was immunoSEQ multiplex PCR, while the TCRdb copy is restricted to in-frame clones and leaves out a portion. The repertoire holds hundreds of thousands of clones, with roughly 8% as singletons. Study results and caveats: For type 1 diabetes patients, VDJ junctions showed fewer insertions and more deletions.

The clonotype originates from a young woman in good health. V and J are TRBV7-2 and TRBJ1-4, with D possibly TRBD1 on 5 matching bases. The sample comprised central memory CD4+ T cells from blood. The CDR3 spells CASSQEGRKNEKLFF. The CDR3 coding sequence is TGTGCCAGCAGCCAAGAGGGACGGAAAAATGAAAAACTGTTTTTT.